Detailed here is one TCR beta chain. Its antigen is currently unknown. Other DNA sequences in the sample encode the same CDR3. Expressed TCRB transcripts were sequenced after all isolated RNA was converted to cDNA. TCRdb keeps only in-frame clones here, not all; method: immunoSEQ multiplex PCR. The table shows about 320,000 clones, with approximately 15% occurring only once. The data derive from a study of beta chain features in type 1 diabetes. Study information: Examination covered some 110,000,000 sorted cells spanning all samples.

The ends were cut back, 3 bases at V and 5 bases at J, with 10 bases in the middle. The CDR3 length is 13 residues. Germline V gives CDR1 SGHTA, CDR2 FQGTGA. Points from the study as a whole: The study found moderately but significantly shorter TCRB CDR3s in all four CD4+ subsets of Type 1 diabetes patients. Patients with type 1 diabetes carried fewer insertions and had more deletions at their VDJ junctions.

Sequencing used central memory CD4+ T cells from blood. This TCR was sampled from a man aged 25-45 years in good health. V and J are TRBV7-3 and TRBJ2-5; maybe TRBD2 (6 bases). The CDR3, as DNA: TGTGCCAGCAGCTTGCGGGAAGGGGAGACCCAGTACTTC. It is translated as CASSLREGETQYF. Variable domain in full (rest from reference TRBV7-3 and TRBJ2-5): GAGVSQTPSNKVTEKGKYVELRCDPISGHTALYWYRQSLGQGPEFLIYFQGTGAADDSGLPNDRFFAVRPEGSVSTLKIQRTERGDSAVYLCASSLREGETQYFGPGTRLLVL.